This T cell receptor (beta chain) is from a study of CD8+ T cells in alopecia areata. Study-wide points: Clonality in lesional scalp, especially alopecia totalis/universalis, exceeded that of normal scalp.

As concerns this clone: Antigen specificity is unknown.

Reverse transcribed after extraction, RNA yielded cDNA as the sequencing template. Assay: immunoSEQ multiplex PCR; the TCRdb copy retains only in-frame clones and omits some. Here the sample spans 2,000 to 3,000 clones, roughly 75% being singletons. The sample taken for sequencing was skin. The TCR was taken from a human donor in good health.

The CDR3 coding sequence is TGTGCCAGCAGCTTAGGGGACAATGAAAAACTGTTTTTT. This sequence encodes CASSLGDNEKLFF. The rearrangement uses TRBV11-2 and TRBJ1-4; TRBD1 might be the D (5 bases). This CDR3 is 13 amino acids long. V shed 1 base and J shed 5 bases, with 5 bases lying between them. Germline V gene data show CDR1 as SGHAT and CDR2 as FQNNGV.